A selection of T cell receptor beta chains follows, all from one sample in a study of shared clonotypes between healthy human individuals. Produced via immunoSEQ multiplex PCR; TCRdb's table is partial and in-frame only. This repertoire shows 800,000 or so clones, 96% found once; its top ten account for less than 0.3%. Sequencing used naive CD8+ T cells sorted from blood. The source is a man aged 25 to 45 in good health. Each CDR3 is given with its conserved first and last residue. The D gene is left open where the match is weak. A clone size is listed for some rows: how often the clone was seen (once, few, many), or a class if it is expanded.

v_call	j_call	d_call	clone_size	cdr3_nt	cdr3_aa
TRBV10-1	TRBJ1-1	NA	NA	TGCGCCAGCAGTGAGCGGACGAACACTGAAGCTTTCTTT	CASSERTNTEAFF
TRBV29-1	TRBJ2-1	TRBD1	NA	TGCAGCGTTGAAGAGGGGGGACAGGGGGCAAAATACAATGAGCAGTTCTTC	CSVEEGGQGAKYNEQFF
TRBV28	TRBJ2-7	NA	NA	TGTGCCAGCACTCCACCCTACGGTCCCTACGAGCAGTACTTC	CASTPPYGPYEQYF
TRBV7-2	TRBJ2-1	TRBD2	NA	TGTGCCAGCAGCTTAGCGGGACTAAACAATGAGCAGTTCTTC	CASSLAGLNNEQFF
TRBV11-1	TRBJ1-4	NA	once	TGTGCCAGCAGCCCCGTCCGGGGCGCGATAATAGATGAAAAACTGTTTTTT	CASSPVRGAIIDEKLFF
TRBV5-1	TRBJ2-1	NA	NA	TGCGCCAGCAGCTCCGGACGGATGACTAATGAGCAGTTCTTC	CASSSGRMTNEQFF
TRBV4-1	TRBJ1-5	NA	NA	TGCGCCAGCAGCCAAGATCGCAATCAGCCCCAGCATTTT	CASSQDRNQPQHF
TRBV7-9	TRBJ1-1	NA	NA	TGTGCCAGCAGCTCCCCTGAAGGGACAAGGATCGACCCGAACACTGAAGCTTTCTTT	CASSSPEGTRIDPNTEAFF
TRBV27	TRBJ2-7	TRBD2	NA	TGTGCCAGCAGTTTAGGGACTAGCGGGCCCCTCACGGACGAGCAGTACTTC	CASSLGTSGPLTDEQYF
TRBV7-9	TRBJ2-1	NA	NA	TGTGCCAGCAGCTTAGAAGCGGGCGATGAGCAGTTCTTC	CASSLEAGDEQFF
TRBV6-1	TRBJ2-2	NA	once	TGTGCCAGCAGTGAAGCTCTTACCCCGGGAGTTAGCACCGGGGAGCTGTTTTTT	CASSEALTPGVSTGELFF
TRBV7-6	TRBJ1-5	NA	NA	TGTGCCGTCGGCAGAAATCAGCCCCAGCATTTT	CAVGRNQPQHF
TRBV9	TRBJ2-7	NA	once	TGTGCCAGCGCAGGCGGGGAGCAGTACTTC	CASAGGEQYF
TRBV11-2	TRBJ1-3	NA	NA	TGTGCCAGCAGCCGTTGGACTCTAGACTCTGGAAACACCATATATTTT	CASSRWTLDSGNTIYF
TRBV27	TRBJ1-1	NA	NA	TGTGCCAGCAGGTCCGGGGCAGCGAACACTGAAGCTTTCTTT	CASRSGAANTEAFF
TRBV27	TRBJ2-2	NA	NA	TGTGCCAGCAGTTTCATTCGAACAGGGCGGACCGGGGAGCTGTTTTTT	CASSFIRTGRTGELFF
TRBV2	TRBJ2-5	TRBD1	NA	TGTGCCAGCAGTGTAAGCCAGGGGGCTTTGGAGACCCAGTACTTC	CASSVSQGALETQYF
TRBV28	TRBJ2-7	NA	once	TGTGCCAGCAGCCCTCCCGGGACAATAGCCGAGCAGTACTTC	CASSPPGTIAEQYF
TRBV29-1	TRBJ1-3	NA	NA	TGCGGGGGGGGAAGGTACGGAAACACCATATATTTT	CGGGRYGNTIYF
TRBV7-9	TRBJ2-1	NA	once	TGTGCCACCTTTGGCGTCTCCTACAATGAGCAGTTCTTC	CATFGVSYNEQFF
TRBV18	TRBJ2-1	TRBD1	NA	TGTGCCAGCTCAACCGGGGCAGGGGGTAGGGATGAGCAGTTCTTC	CASSTGAGGRDEQFF
TRBV7-9	TRBJ2-5	NA	NA	TGTGCCAGCAGCCCACCGCTAGAGTACCAAGAGACCCAGTACTTC	CASSPPLEYQETQYF
TRBV4-3	TRBJ2-1	NA	NA	TGCGCCAGCAGCCAAGTTAGTGATATCTACAATGAGCAGTTCTTC	CASSQVSDIYNEQFF
TRBV7-9	TRBJ2-1	NA	once	TGTGCCAGCAGAGAACTAGCCCGCTCCTACAATGAGCAGTTCTTC	CASRELARSYNEQFF
TRBV19	TRBJ2-3	NA	NA	TGTGCCAGTAGTATAGATAGGGGGGATACGCAGTATTTT	CASSIDRGDTQYF
TRBV11-2	TRBJ1-2	NA	NA	TGTGCCAGCAGCTTAGATACCGGGGTTAACTATGGCTACACCTTC	CASSLDTGVNYGYTF
TRBV6-1	TRBJ2-3	TRBD2	NA	TGTGCCAGCAGTAGACTAGCGGCTAGCACAGATACGCAGTATTTT	CASSRLAASTDTQYF
TRBV2	TRBJ2-2	NA	few	TGTGCCAGCAGTGATGGGTTCAACACCGGGGAGCTGTTTTTT	CASSDGFNTGELFF
TRBV29-1	TRBJ1-2	TRBD1	once	TGCAGCGAGGACAGGGCGAATGGCTACACCTTC	CSEDRANGYTF
TRBV4-3	TRBJ2-2	NA	NA	TGCGCCAGCAGCCAAGATCGGCGCGGAGCGAACACCGGGGAGCTGTTTTTT	CASSQDRRGANTGELFF
TRBV27	TRBJ2-5	NA	NA	TGTGCCAGCAGCCTTAAAGAGACCCAGTACTTC	CASSLKETQYF
TRBV4-1	TRBJ2-1	TRBD2	NA	TGCGCCAGCAGCCAAGATATGACTAGCGGGAACAATGAGCAGTTCTTC	CASSQDMTSGNNEQFF
TRBV11-2	TRBJ2-2	NA	NA	TGTGCCAGCAGCTTATCGGGTCGTTCCCGAACCGGGGAGCTGTTTTTT	CASSLSGRSRTGELFF
TRBV7-6	TRBJ2-7	NA	NA	TGTGCCAGCAGCACACTGGACAGCAGCTACGAGCAGTACTTC	CASSTLDSSYEQYF
TRBV7-9	TRBJ2-7	NA	NA	TGTGCCAGCAGCTTAGCCGGCGGGCCCTACGAGCAGTACTTC	CASSLAGGPYEQYF
TRBV4-1	TRBJ2-7	NA	NA	TGCGCCAGCAGCCAAGAATCGCCCCGGGACTACGAGCAGTACTTC	CASSQESPRDYEQYF
TRBV6-5	TRBJ1-5	NA	NA	TGTGCCAGCAGTGCAGGCATTAGCAATCAGCCCCAGCATTTT	CASSAGISNQPQHF
TRBV2	TRBJ2-3	NA	NA	TGTGCCAGCAGGTACGGGACAGATACGCAGTATTTT	CASRYGTDTQYF
TRBV27	TRBJ2-7	TRBD1	NA	TGTGCCAGCAGTTTAGTAACCGGGACAGGGGTCCACGAGCAGTACTTC	CASSLVTGTGVHEQYF
TRBV7-9	TRBJ1-3	TRBD1	once	TGTGCCAGCAGCTATGGGCAGGGGGTAGAAAATGGAAACACCATATATTTT	CASSYGQGVENGNTIYF
TRBV10-2	TRBJ1-4	NA	NA	TGCGCCAGCAGACCCGACAGCCCAGCAACTAATGAAAAACTGTTTTTT	CASRPDSPATNEKLFF